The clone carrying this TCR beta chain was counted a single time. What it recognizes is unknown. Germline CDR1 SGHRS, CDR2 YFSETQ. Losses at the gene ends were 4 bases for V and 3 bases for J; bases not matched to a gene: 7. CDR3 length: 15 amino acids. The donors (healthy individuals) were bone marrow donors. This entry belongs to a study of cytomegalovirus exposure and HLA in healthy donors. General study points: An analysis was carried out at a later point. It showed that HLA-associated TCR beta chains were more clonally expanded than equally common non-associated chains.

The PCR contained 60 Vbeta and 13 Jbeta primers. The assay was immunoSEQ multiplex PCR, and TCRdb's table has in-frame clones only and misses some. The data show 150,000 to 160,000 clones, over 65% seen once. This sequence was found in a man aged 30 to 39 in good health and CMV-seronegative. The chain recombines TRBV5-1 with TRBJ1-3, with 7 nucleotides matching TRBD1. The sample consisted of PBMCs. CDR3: CASSLDRPSGNTIYF. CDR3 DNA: TGCGCCAGCAGCCTGGACAGGCCTAGTGGAAACACCATATATTTT.